These 10 T cell receptor beta chains share one sample of origin, sequenced in a study of blood T cell repertoires in COVID-19. Profiled with immunoSEQ multiplex PCR; TCRdb holds only in-frame clones, not every one. The sample comprises 300,000 to 350,000 clones, about 92% of which are singletons, and 3% to 4.5% rests with the top ten. Sequencing was performed on peripheral blood. Every receptor here comes from a woman aged 60-75 years with COVID-19, enrolled during active disease.

The chain employs TRBV5-1 and TRBJ2-5; 8 bases agree with TRBD1. The V gene's germline CDR1 is SGHRS and CDR2 YFSETQ. This CDR3 contains 14 residues. Unmatched junction bases numbered 6, after V lost 3 bases and J lost 5 bases. DNA for the CDR3: TGCGCCAGCAGCTCCGCAGGGGGCAGGGAGACCCAGTACTTC. This gives the protein CASSSAGGRETQYF.

The chain links TRBV7-2 to TRBJ1-5; D gene ambiguous. CDR3 length: 17 residues. The ends were cut back, 5 bases at V and 2 bases at J, with 19 bases in the middle. Germline V gene lookup returns CDR1 SGHTA and CDR2 FQGNSA. The CDR3 loop reads CASSEGPVRGGNQPQHF. The DNA of the CDR3 is TGTGCCAGCAGCGAAGGTCCCGTTCGGGGAGGCAATCAGCCCCAGCATTTT.

The genes are TRBV14 and TRBJ1-1; no clear D gene. The CDR3 consists of 16 residues. Trimming pared 2 bases from V and 3 bases from J, leaving 16 bases between. The germline gives CDR1 SGHDN, CDR2 FVKESK. Here the CDR3 DNA reads TGTGCCAGCAGCCAAATGCGGAGAGGATATTACACTGAAGCTTTCTTT. Protein sequence: CASSQMRRGYYTEAFF.

This rearrangement joins TRBV4-1 to TRBJ2-1, with D possibly TRBD1 on 6 matching bases. The V end lost 2 bases, the J end lost 5 bases, and 13 bases lay between the germline ends. This CDR3 spans 15 amino acids. The germline V gene has CDR1 MGHRA and CDR2 YSYEKL. CDR3 nucleotides: TGCGCCAGCAGCCAAATGCCGGACAGTGACAATGAGCAGTTCTTC. Translated, it gives CASSQMPDSDNEQFF.

This clone appeared once. The genes are TRBV5-1 and TRBJ2-1; the match to TRBD2 covers 12 bases. The CDR3 is 21 residues long. From germline, CDR1 is SGHRS and CDR2 YFSETQ. The V segment lost 0 bases and the J segment 4 bases; nucleotides outside the gene matches: 17. The CDR3 loop reads CASSLAAYGTSGRREYNEQFF. DNA of the CDR3: TGCGCCAGCAGCTTGGCCGCTTACGGGACTAGCGGGCGCAGAGAATACAATGAGCAGTTCTTC. The full variable domain, rest sourced from reference TRBV5-1 and TRBJ2-1, is KAGVTQTPRYLIKTRGQQVTLSCSPISGHRSVSWYQQTPGQGLQFLFEYFSETQRNKGNFPGRFSGRQFSNSRSEMNVSTLELGDSALYLCASSLAAYGTSGRREYNEQFFGPGTRLTVL.

The chain uses TRBV5-1 and TRBJ1-4, with 10 positions matching TRBD1. This CDR3 is 15 amino acids long. With V trimmed by 4 bases and J by 7 bases, 7 bases remained unmatched. The germline CDR1 and CDR2 sequences are SGHRS and YFSETQ. The CDR3 region has the DNA TGCGCCAGCAGCCCCGGAGGGACAGGGGCTGAAAAACTGTTTTTT. Amino acids: CASSPGGTGAEKLFF.

The rearrangement links TRBV7-2 to TRBJ1-6; 8 nucleotides match TRBD1. This CDR3 is 16 amino acids long. Germline CDR1 and CDR2: SGHTA and FQGNSA. J gave up 2 bases and V 4 bases, and 4 bases lay outside the gene matches. The CDR3 sequence: CASSSQGAPYNSPLHF. Written as DNA, the CDR3 is TGTGCCAGCAGCTCGCAGGGGGCGCCCTATAATTCACCCCTCCACTTT.

This clone was counted only a few times. The V and J genes are TRBV6-5 and TRBJ1-3; D gene ambiguous. CDR3 size: 15 residues. From germline, CDR1 is MNHEY and CDR2 SVGAGI. V lost 5 bases and J 4 bases, leaving 15 bases between the germline ends. Here the CDR3 reads CASSPTVAGGNTIYF. DNA of the CDR3: TGTGCCAGCAGTCCGACTGTGGCGGGCGGAAACACCATATATTTT.

The rearrangement links TRBV5-1 to TRBJ1-1; 10 bases map to TRBD1. Germline V CDR1 and CDR2: SGHRS, YFSETQ. There are 16 residues in the CDR3. J was trimmed by 1 base and V by 4 bases; bases with no gene match: 7. CDR3 loop: CASSLGDRGANTEAFF. DNA of the CDR3: TGCGCCAGCAGCCTAGGGGACAGGGGTGCGAACACTGAAGCTTTCTTT.

The chain carries TRBV7-3 and TRBJ2-1, with 12 positions matching TRBD2. The CDR3 sequence is 15 residues long. Germline V CDR1 and CDR2: SGHTA, FQGTGA. V lost 5 bases to trimming and J lost 7 bases; unmatched junction nucleotides: 6. The chain's CDR3 is CASSHGLAGRNEQFF. In DNA form, the CDR3 reads TGTGCCAGCAGCCACGGACTAGCGGGAAGGAATGAGCAGTTCTTC.